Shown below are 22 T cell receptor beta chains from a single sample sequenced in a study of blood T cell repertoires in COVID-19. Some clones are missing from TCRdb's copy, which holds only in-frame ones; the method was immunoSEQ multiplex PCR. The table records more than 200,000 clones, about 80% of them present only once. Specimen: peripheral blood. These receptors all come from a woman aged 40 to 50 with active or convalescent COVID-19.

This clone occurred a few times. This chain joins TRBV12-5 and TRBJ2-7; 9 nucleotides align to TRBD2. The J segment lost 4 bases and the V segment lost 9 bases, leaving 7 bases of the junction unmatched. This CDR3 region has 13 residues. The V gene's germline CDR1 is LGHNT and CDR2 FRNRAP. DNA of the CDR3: TGTGCTAGCGTCGGCGGGGGGGCGTACGAGCAGTACTTC. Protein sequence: CASVGGGAYEQYF.

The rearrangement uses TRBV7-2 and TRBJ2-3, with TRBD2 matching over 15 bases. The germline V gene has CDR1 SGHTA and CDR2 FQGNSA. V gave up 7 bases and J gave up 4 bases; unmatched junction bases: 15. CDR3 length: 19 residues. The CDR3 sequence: CASIWVPGLAGGNADTQYF. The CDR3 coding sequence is TGTGCCAGCATCTGGGTTCCGGGACTAGCGGGAGGAAATGCAGATACGCAGTATTTT.

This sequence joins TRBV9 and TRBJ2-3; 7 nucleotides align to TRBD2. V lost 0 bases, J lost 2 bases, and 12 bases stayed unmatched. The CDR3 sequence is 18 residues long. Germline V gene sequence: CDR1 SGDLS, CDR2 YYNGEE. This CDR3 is CASSVEGREGRITDTQYF. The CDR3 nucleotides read TGTGCCAGCAGCGTAGAGGGGAGGGAGGGGCGGATCACAGATACGCAGTATTTT.

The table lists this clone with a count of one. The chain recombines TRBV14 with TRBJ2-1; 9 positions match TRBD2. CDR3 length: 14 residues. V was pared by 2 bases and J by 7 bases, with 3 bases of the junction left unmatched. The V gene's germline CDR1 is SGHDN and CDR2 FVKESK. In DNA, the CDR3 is TGTGCCAGCAGCCAACTAGCGGGATTGAATGAGCAGTTCTTC. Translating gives CASSQLAGLNEQFF.

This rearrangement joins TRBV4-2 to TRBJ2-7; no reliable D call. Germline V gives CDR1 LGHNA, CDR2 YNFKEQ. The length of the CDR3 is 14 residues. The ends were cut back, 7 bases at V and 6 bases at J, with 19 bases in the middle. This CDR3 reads CASTQTSYGAEQYF. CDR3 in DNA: TGTGCCAGCACCCAGACATCGTACGGCGCCGAGCAGTACTTC.

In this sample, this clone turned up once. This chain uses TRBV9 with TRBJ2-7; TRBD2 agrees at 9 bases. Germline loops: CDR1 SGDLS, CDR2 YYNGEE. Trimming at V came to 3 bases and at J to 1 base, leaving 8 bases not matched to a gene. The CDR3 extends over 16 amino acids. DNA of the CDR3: TGTGCCAGCAGCGCCTCCGCTAGCGGGGCTTCCTACGAGCAGTACTTC. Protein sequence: CASSASASGASYEQYF.

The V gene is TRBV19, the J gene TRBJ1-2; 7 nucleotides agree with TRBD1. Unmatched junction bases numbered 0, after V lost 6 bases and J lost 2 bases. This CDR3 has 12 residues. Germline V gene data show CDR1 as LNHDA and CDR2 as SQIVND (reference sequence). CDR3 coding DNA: TGTGCCAGTAGACAGGGGAACTATGGCTACACCTTC. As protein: CASRQGNYGYTF.

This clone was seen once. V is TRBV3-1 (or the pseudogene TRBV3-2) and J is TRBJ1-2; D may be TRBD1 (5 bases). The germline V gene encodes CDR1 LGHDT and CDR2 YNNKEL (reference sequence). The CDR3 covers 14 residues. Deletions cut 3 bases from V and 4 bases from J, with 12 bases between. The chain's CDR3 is CASSQPGFGYGYTF. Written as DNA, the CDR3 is TGTGCCAGCAGCCAGCCAGGGTTTGGCTATGGCTACACCTTC.

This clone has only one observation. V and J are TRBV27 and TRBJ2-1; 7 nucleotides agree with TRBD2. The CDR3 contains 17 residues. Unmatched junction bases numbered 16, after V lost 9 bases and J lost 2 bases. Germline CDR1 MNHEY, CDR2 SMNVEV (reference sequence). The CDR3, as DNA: TGTGCCAGACAAGGAATAGCGGGCACCGGGACCTACAATGAGCAGTTCTTC. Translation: CARQGIAGTGTYNEQFF.

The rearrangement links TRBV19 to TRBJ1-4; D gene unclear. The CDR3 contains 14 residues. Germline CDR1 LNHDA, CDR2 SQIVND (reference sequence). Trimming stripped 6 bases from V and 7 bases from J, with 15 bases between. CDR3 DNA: TGTGCCAGTAGACCACGGTCCATTCCTGAAAAACTGTTTTTT. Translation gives CASRPRSIPEKLFF.

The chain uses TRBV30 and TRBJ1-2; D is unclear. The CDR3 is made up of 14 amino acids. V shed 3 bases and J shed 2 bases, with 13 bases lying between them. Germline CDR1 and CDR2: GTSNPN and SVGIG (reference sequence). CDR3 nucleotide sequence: TGTGCCTGGAGGAAGAGGGAGGTAAACTATGGCTACACCTTC. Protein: CAWRKREVNYGYTF.

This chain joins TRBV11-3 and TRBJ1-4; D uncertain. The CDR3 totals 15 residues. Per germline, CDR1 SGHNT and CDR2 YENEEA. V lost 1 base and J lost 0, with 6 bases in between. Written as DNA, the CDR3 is TGTGCCAGCAGCTTAGGTGCGGCAACTAATGAAAAACTGTTTTTT. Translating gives CASSLGAATNEKLFF.

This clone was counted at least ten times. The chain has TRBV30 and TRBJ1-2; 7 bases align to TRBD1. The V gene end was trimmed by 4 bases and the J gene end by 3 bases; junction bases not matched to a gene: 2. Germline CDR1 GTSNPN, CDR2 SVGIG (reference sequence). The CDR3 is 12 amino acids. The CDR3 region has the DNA TGTGCCTGGAATACAGGGGACTATGGCTACACCTTC. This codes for CAWNTGDYGYTF. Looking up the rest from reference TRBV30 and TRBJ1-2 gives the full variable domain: SQTIHQWPATLVQPVGSPLSLECTVEGTSNPNLYWYRQAAGRGLQLLFYSVGIGQISSEVPQNLSASRPQDRQFILSSKKLLLSDSGFYLCAWNTGDYGYTFGSGTRLTVV.

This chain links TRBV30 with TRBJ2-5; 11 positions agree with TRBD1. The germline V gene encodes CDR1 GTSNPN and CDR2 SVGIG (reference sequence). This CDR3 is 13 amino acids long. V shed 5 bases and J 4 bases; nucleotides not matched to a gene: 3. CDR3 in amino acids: CAWLDRGPETQYF. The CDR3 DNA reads TGTGCCTGGCTGGACAGGGGGCCAGAGACCCAGTACTTC.

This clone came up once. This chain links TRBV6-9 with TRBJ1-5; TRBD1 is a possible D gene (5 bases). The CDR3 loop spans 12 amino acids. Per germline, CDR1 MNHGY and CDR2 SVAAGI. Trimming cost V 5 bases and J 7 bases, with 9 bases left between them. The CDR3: CASSRRAQPQHF. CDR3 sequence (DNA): TGTGCCAGCAGTCGCAGGGCCCAGCCCCAGCATTTT.

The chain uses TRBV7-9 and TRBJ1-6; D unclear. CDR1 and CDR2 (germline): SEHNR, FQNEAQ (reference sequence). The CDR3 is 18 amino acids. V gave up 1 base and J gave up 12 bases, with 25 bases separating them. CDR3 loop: CASSLGSTRRNYTKPLHF. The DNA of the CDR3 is TGTGCCAGCAGCTTAGGGTCGACCCGGAGAAACTACACCAAACCCCTCCACTTT.

In DNA form, the CDR3 reads TGTGCCACCAGTGACCCCGGGACAGGGAACGAAAAACTGTTTTTT. It encodes CATSDPGTGNEKLFF. V and J are TRBV24-1 and TRBJ1-4, with TRBD1 matching over 9 bases. CDR1 is KGHDR, CDR2 SFDVKD, per germline. The CDR3 sequence is 15 residues long. V shed 4 bases and J 8 bases; nucleotides not matched to a gene: 7.

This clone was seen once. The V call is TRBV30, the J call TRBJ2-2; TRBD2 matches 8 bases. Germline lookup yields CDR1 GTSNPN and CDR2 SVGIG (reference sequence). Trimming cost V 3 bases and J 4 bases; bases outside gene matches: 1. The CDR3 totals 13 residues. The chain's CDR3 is CAWSRGGTGELFF. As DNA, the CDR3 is TGTGCCTGGAGCCGGGGGGGCACCGGGGAGCTGTTTTTT. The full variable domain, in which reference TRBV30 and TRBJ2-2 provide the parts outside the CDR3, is SQTIHQWPATLVQPVGSPLSLECTVEGTSNPNLYWYRQAAGRGLQLLFYSVGIGQISSEVPQNLSASRPQDRQFILSSKKLLLSDSGFYLCAWSRGGTGELFFGEGSRLTVL.

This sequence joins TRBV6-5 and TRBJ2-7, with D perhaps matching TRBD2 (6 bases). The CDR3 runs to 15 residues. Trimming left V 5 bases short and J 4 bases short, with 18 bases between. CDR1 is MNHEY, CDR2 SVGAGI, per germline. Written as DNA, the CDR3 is TGTGCCAGCAGTCTCTCTGGGGGGAGTGGATACGAGCAGTACTTC. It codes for CASSLSGGSGYEQYF.

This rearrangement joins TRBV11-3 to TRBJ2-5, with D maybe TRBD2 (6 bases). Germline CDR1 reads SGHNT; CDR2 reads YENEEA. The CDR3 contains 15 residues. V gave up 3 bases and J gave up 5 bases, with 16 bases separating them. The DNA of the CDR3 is TGTGCCAGCAGCTTGGAGGGGCTAAGGGTCGAGACCCAGTACTTC. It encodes CASSLEGLRVETQYF.

The CDR3 loop reads CASSESVSVVSGNTIYF. DNA of the CDR3: TGTGCCAGCAGTGAATCCGTAAGCGTGGTCTCCGGAAACACCATATATTTT. V is TRBV25-1 and J is TRBJ1-3, with D unresolved. The germline CDR1 and CDR2 sequences are MGHDK and SYGVNS. CDR3 length: 17 residues. Trimming took 1 base from V and 4 from J, leaving 17 bases between them.

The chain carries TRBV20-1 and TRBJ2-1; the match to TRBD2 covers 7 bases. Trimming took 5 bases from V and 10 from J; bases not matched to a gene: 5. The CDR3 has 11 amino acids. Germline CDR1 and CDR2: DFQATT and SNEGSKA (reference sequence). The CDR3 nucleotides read TGCAGTGCTCCACTAGCGCGGGAGCAGTTCTTC. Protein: CSAPLAREQFF.